The 5 T cell receptor beta chains below were found in one sample sequenced in a study of shared clonotypes between healthy human individuals. The assay was immunoSEQ multiplex PCR, and TCRdb's table has in-frame clones only and misses some. The sample lists 2 million to 2.5 million clones; 90% to 95% were seen once. Sequencing was carried out using naive CD4+ T cells from PBMCs. Subset in this sample: CD45RA+ positively selected. The receptor source for this set is a man between 18 and 35 years old in good health. Some clones in this sample may be carry-over from other donors' samples.

Concerning this clone itself: One junction end does not reproduce the germline sequence, and a read error may be involved. The sample holds other DNA sequences that translate to the same CDR3. This chain links TRBV2 with TRBJ2-7, with D perhaps assigned TRBD1 or TRBD2 (5 bases each). The CDR3 loop spans 15 amino acids. CDR1 is SNHLY, CDR2 FYNNEI, per germline. The CDR3 loop is CASSSWGRSSYEQYF. The CDR3 DNA follows: TGTGCCAGCAGTTCGTGGGGACGAAGCTCCTATGAGCAGTACTTC.

This chain connects TRBV4-3 to TRBJ2-1; D gene unclear. The germline V gene has CDR1 LGHNA and CDR2 YSLEER. This CDR3 region has 14 residues. V lost 0 bases and J lost 11, with 14 bases in between. In DNA, the CDR3 is TGCGCCAGCAGCCAAGATTACTCAAGCACACAGCAGTTCTTC. As protein: CASSQDYSSTQQFF.

Worth noting for this clone: Other DNA sequences in this sample translate to the same CDR3. The CDR3 sequence: CASSVGLAGDNEQFF. DNA for the CDR3: TGTGCCAGCAGCGTAGGACTAGCGGGAGACAATGAGCAGTTCTTC. The chain combines TRBV9 with TRBJ2-1; 12 bases line up with TRBD2. The CDR3 runs to 15 residues. V gave up 0 bases and J gave up 5 bases; unmatched junction bases: 0. Germline V lookup: CDR1 SGDLS, CDR2 YYNGEE.

This clone came up once. The chain couples TRBV7-2 to TRBJ1-1; 7 nucleotides agree with TRBD1. This CDR3 is built from 13 residues. The ends lost 6 bases at V and 1 base at J; junction bases unmatched: 2. The germline gives CDR1 SGHTA, CDR2 FQGNSA. CDR3 region: CASRGQTNTEAFF. The CDR3, as DNA: TGTGCCAGCAGGGGACAGACGAACACTGAAGCTTTCTTT.

The chain employs TRBV7-3 and TRBJ1-1, with 8 bases aligning to TRBD1. The CDR3 consists of 13 residues. The ends lost 2 bases at V and 9 bases at J; junction bases unmatched: 5. CDR1 is SGHTA and CDR2 is FQGTGA in the germline V gene. The CDR3 bases are TGTGCCAGCAGCTTACAGACAGGGGATAAAGCTTTCTTT. The encoded protein is CASSLQTGDKAFF.